The T cell receptor (beta chain) under discussion was sequenced for a study of blood T cell repertoires in COVID-19. Here immunoSEQ multiplex PCR was the method, and the copy in TCRdb shows in-frame clones only, minus some. The sample has under 450,000 clones, about nine tenths seen once. Sample: peripheral blood. This sequence was found in a woman in her forties or fifties with COVID-19, enrolled during active disease.

The CDR3 sequence is CASRWDRESYEQYF. Written as DNA, the CDR3 is TGTGCCAGCAGGTGGGACAGGGAGTCCTACGAGCAGTACTTC. This chain links TRBV2 with TRBJ2-7; 9 nucleotides align to TRBD1. Germline V gene sequence: CDR1 SNHLY, CDR2 FYNNEI. CDR3 length: 14 residues. J was trimmed by 1 base and V by 6 bases; bases with no gene match: 4.